This T cell receptor beta chain was sequenced in a study of CD8+ T cells in alopecia areata. Study summary: Treated individuals took tofacitinib by mouth, 5 to 10 mg twice daily. Percent affected scalp area, the SALT score, rated treated patients' severity.

The V end was cut by 5 bases, the J end by 3 bases, with 10 bases between. This CDR3 has 14 residues. Germline loops: CDR1 LNHDA, CDR2 SQIVND (reference sequence). This clone was counted only a few times. Its antigen is unidentified. Extracted from the samples, RNA was reverse transcribed into cDNA to serve as the sequencing template. Some clones are missing from TCRdb's copy, which holds only in-frame ones; the method was immunoSEQ multiplex PCR. Of 85,000 to 95,000 clones listed, just over 70% are singletons. Broader study findings: Tofacitinib produced a significant decrease in scalp clonality and in expanded CD8+ clones among the top 100.

Treatment specified: oral pan-JAK inhibitor, 5-10 mg twice daily. The sample was CD8+ T cells sorted from blood, taken at roughly week 45, from a patient treated with tofacitinib. The chain uses TRBV19 and TRBJ2-2; D might be TRBD1 or TRBD2, each matching 5 bases. The TCR sequence derives from a human donor with alopecia areata. In DNA form, the CDR3 reads TGTGCCAGTAGTGGGGACCGCTACACCGGGGAGCTGTTTTTT. Protein product: CASSGDRYTGELFF. The entire variable domain, with the rest obtained from reference TRBV19 and TRBJ2-2, is as follows: DGGITQSPKYLFRKEGQNVTLSCEQNLNHDAMYWYRQDPGQGLRLIYYSQIVNDFQKGDIAEGYSVSREKKESFPLTVTSAQKNPTAFYLCASSGDRYTGELFFGEGSRLTVL.